These 32 T cell receptor beta chains originate from one sample sequenced in a study of molecular identifiers for immune sequencing clone quantification. TCRdb re-called the PCR reads through MiXCR, storing one row per CDR3 protein. The data contain around 40,000 distinct CDR3 sequences, 15% to 20% of them seen just once; the ten biggest clones take up roughly 1%. The sequenced material came from naive CD8+ T cells from blood, with Jurkat cell RNA spiked in. Regarding subset: FACS-sorted CD8+CD4-CCR7+CD45RA+ naive T cells. The receptors originated from a human donor in good health. Some libraries in this study had Jurkat cell RNA spiked in.

This clonotype was counted ten times or more. The V and J genes are TRBV28 and TRBJ1-4; a possible D gene is TRBD1 (5 bases). CDR3 length equals 15 residues. CDR1 and CDR2 from the germline V gene are MDHEN and SYDVKM. V lost 2 bases to trimming and J lost 4 bases, with 11 bases between them. The CDR3 here is CASSLGGGHNEKLFF. The CDR3 region has the DNA TGTGCCAGCAGTTTAGGGGGAGGCCATAATGAAAAACTGTTTTTT.

This clonotype was recorded at least ten times. The V call is TRBV11-2, the J call TRBJ2-5, with 8 bases aligning to TRBD1. J gave up 4 bases and V 2 bases, and 24 bases lay outside the gene matches. Looked up from germline, CDR1 is SGHAT and CDR2 is FQNNGV. The CDR3 spans 21 residues. The CDR3 DNA is TGTGCCAGCAGCTTACTGTCGGGACAGGAGACTAAACCGGAGGGTTCAGAGACCCAGTACTTC. It is translated as CASSLLSGQETKPEGSETQYF.

This clonotype was seen ten or more times. The chain carries TRBV7-9 and TRBJ1-4; no clear D gene. The CDR3 contains 13 residues. The V end lost 7 bases, the J end lost 8 bases, and 14 bases lay between the germline ends. Germline loops: CDR1 SEHNR, CDR2 FQNEAQ (reference sequence). The CDR3 DNA reads as TGTGCCAGCACCGAGGTTACCCCGGAAAAACTGTTTTTT. Its protein is CASTEVTPEKLFF.

The table lists this clonotype with many counts. This rearrangement joins TRBV4-3 to TRBJ2-7; D call uncertain. The germline V gene encodes CDR1 LGHNA and CDR2 YSLEER. The V end lost 0 bases, the J end lost 4 bases, and 10 bases lay between the germline ends. This CDR3 has 14 amino acids. The CDR3 DNA reads TGCGCCAGCAGCCAAGATGCCAGGACGTACGAGCAGTACTTC. Encoded protein: CASSQDARTYEQYF.

This clonotype was recorded a few times. A much larger clone differs from this one at a single base, so this may be a read error. The chain has TRBV6-2 or TRBV6-3 and TRBJ2-7, with a tentative D call TRBD1 (6 bases). The CDR3 contains 15 residues. Trimming removed 6 bases at V and 6 bases at J, with 21 bases between. Germline V gives CDR1 MNHEY, CDR2 SVGEGT. The DNA of the CDR3 is TGTGCCAGCAGACACCTTTGGGGCAGGGGTCTCGAGCAGTACTTC. It yields the protein CASRHLWGRGLEQYF.

This clonotype came up many times. The V and J genes are TRBV6-1 and TRBJ1-1; D possibly corresponds to TRBD1 (5 bases). Germline CDR1 is MNHNS and CDR2 is SASEGT. Trimming cost V 1 base and J 3 bases, with 9 bases left between them. This CDR3 contains 14 residues. CDR3 loop: CASSEDDSYTEAFF. CDR3 bases: TGTGCCAGCAGTGAAGATGACAGTTACACTGAAGCTTTCTTT.

Ten or more counts support this clonotype. This chain uses TRBV7-9 with TRBJ2-7; the D gene is possibly TRBD1 (5 bases). The CDR3 has 14 residues. The germline V and J ends were trimmed by 5 bases and 4 bases, with 15 bases remaining between them. Germline values: CDR1 SEHNR, CDR2 FQNEAQ (reference sequence). The CDR3 spells CASSQAGNPYEQYF. The CDR3 DNA follows: TGTGCCAGCAGCCAAGCAGGGAATCCTTACGAGCAGTACTTC.

Worth noting for this clonotype: One base away lies a much larger clone, so this may be a sequencing read error. The chain combines TRBV11-2 with TRBJ2-7, with TRBD2 identical over 7 bases. Germline loops: CDR1 SGHAT, CDR2 FQNNGV. After removal of 8 bases from V and 4 bases from J, the junction contained 17 bases not matched to a gene. The CDR3 spans 16 residues. The CDR3 nucleotides read TGTGCCAGCGCCCTTGGGGGGGTTCAACAAAATTACGAGCAGTACTTC. It yields the protein CASALGGVQQNYEQYF.

This clonotype has ten or more counts. This chain uses TRBV15 with TRBJ1-4; D remains ambiguous. The CDR3 loop spans 12 amino acids. The V gene's germline CDR1 is LNHNV and CDR2 YYDKDF (reference sequence). V dropped 5 bases and J dropped 8 bases, with 9 bases sitting between them. The CDR3 bases are TGTGCCACCAGCTCCCCACAAGAAAAACTGTTTTTT. Translation gives CATSSPQEKLFF.

Many counts were recorded for this clonotype. V usage is TRBV5-4 and J usage is TRBJ2-5; D gene uncertain. V was trimmed by 3 bases and J by 5 bases, leaving 14 bases between them. This CDR3 is 14 amino acids long. Per the germline V gene, CDR1 is SGHNT and CDR2 is YYREEE (reference sequence). Here the CDR3 DNA reads TGTGCCAGCAGCTCACCCGACTCTGGGGAGACCCAGTACTTC. Protein product: CASSSPDSGETQYF.

The CDR3 coding sequence is TGTGCCAGCAGCCTCGACCGCAGCTCTGGAAACACCATATATTTT. Its protein is CASSLDRSSGNTIYF. The rearrangement uses TRBV7-6 and TRBJ1-3; D unresolved. Germline values: CDR1 SGHVS, CDR2 FNYEAQ. The CDR3 length is 15 residues. The germline V and J ends were trimmed by 5 bases and 0 bases, with 11 bases remaining between them.

The J gene is TRBJ2-5, the V gene TRBV30; 12 bases are shared with TRBD1. Looked up from germline, CDR1 is GTSNPN and CDR2 is SVGIG (reference sequence). CDR3 size: 15 residues. Trimming removed 4 bases from V and 5 bases from J; junction bases left unmatched: 8. CDR3 region: CAWIPGQGAWETQYF. The CDR3 bases are TGTGCCTGGATCCCGGGACAGGGGGCTTGGGAGACCCAGTACTTC.

This clonotype has at least ten counts. The rearrangement links TRBV7-8 to TRBJ1-1, with no clear D. From germline, CDR1 is SGHVS and CDR2 FQNEAQ. The CDR3 consists of 13 residues. The ends were cut back, 4 bases at V and 2 bases at J, with 8 bases in the middle. CDR3 region: CASSWTRNTEAFF. DNA of the CDR3: TGTGCCAGCAGCTGGACGCGAAACACTGAAGCTTTCTTT.

At least ten counts were recorded for this clonotype. The chain is built from TRBV15 and TRBJ1-5; D is unresolved. Germline CDR1 is LNHNV and CDR2 is YYDKDF (reference sequence). CDR3 length: 14 amino acids. Trimming pared 2 bases from V and 5 bases from J, leaving 10 bases between. The CDR3 sequence: CATSRSMGDQPQHF. The CDR3 DNA is TGTGCCACCAGCAGAAGCATGGGCGATCAGCCCCAGCATTTT.

This clonotype showed up many times. The chain is built from TRBV5-4 and TRBJ1-2; weak D call: TRBD1 (6 bases). Looked up from germline, CDR1 is SGHNT and CDR2 is YYREEE (reference sequence). This CDR3 region has 14 residues. V lost 1 base and J 4 bases, leaving 11 bases between the germline ends. The CDR3 spells CASSLSGAAYGYTF. CDR3 in DNA: TGTGCCAGCAGCTTGTCGGGGGCGGCCTATGGCTACACCTTC.

This clonotype was observed a handful of times. The chain recombines TRBV7-2 with TRBJ2-7, with D maybe TRBD1 (5 bases). With 4 bases removed from V and 3 bases from J, the gap between germline ends came to 10 bases. The length of the CDR3 is 13 residues. Per the germline V gene, CDR1 is SGHTA and CDR2 is FQGNSA. The CDR3 here is CASSSATDYEQYF. DNA for the CDR3: TGTGCCAGCAGCTCAGCGACAGACTACGAGCAGTACTTC.

In regard to this clonotype: Germline and junction disagree at one end, which may indicate a read error. The chain has TRBV30 and TRBJ1-1; D unclear. From germline, CDR1 is GTSNPN and CDR2 SVGIG (reference sequence). The CDR3 extends over 13 amino acids. The DNA of the CDR3 is TGTGCCTGGAGCGTAATGGTGGTGACTGTAGCTTTCTTT. Amino acid sequence: CAWSVMVVTVAFF.

In this sample, this clonotype turned up many times. As DNA, the CDR3 is TGTGCCAGTAGTTGGACAGGAGCCTACGAGCAGTACTTC. Translating it yields CASSWTGAYEQYF. The V and J genes are TRBV19 and TRBJ2-7, with 7 bases fitting TRBD1. Trimming cost V 5 bases and J 2 bases; bases outside gene matches: 3. Germline CDR1 is LNHDA and CDR2 is SQIVND (reference sequence). This CDR3 is 13 amino acids long.

This clonotype was picked up many times. The rearrangement uses TRBV7-9 and TRBJ2-1, with 8 bases lining up with TRBD2. The CDR3 is 14 amino acids. V lost 5 bases and J lost 8; bases outside the gene matches: 8. The germline V gene has CDR1 SEHNR and CDR2 FQNEAQ (reference sequence). The CDR3 sequence: CASSPPGGAHEQFF. The CDR3, as DNA: TGTGCCAGCAGCCCCCCGGGGGGGGCCCATGAGCAGTTCTTC.

As to this clonotype: One end of the junction fails to match germline, which may point to a read error. The J gene is TRBJ2-7, the V gene TRBV5-3, with a tentative D call TRBD1 (6 bases). TRBV5-3 is placed among ORFs of uncertain function. The length of the CDR3 is 14 residues. DNA of the CDR3: TGTGCCAGCAGCTTGGACAGAGAGATCTACGAGCAGTACTTC. Translating gives CASSLDREIYEQYF.

This clonotype has ten or more counts. This rearrangement joins TRBV5-4 to TRBJ2-7; TRBD2 agrees at 8 bases. CDR3 length equals 14 residues. V gave up 2 bases and J gave up 6 bases; unmatched junction bases: 7. In germline, CDR1 is SGHNT, CDR2 YYREEE (reference sequence). The CDR3 reads CASSFRGGLSEQYF. The CDR3 coding sequence is TGTGCCAGCAGCTTCCGGGGGGGCCTTAGCGAGCAGTACTTC.

This clonotype has a count of ten or more. The genes are TRBV12-3 or TRBV12-4 and TRBJ2-3; D may match TRBD1 or TRBD2 (6 bases each). The CDR3 is made up of 15 amino acids. V lost 6 bases, J lost 1 base, and 14 bases lay in between. Written as DNA, the CDR3 is TGTGCCAGCAGGAAGGAGGGACACCGCACAGATACGCAGTATTTT. This sequence encodes CASRKEGHRTDTQYF.

A remark on this clonotype: The junction shows a germline mismatch at one end, possibly a read error. The rearrangement links TRBV19 to TRBJ2-3, with D unclear. The CDR3 extends over 17 amino acids. CDR1 and CDR2 (germline): LNHDA, SQIVND (reference sequence). The DNA of the CDR3 is TGTGCCAGTAGTATTAGTGTCGACCCGCGGCTCACAGATACCCAGTATTTT. Residues: CASSISVDPRLTDTQYF.

The rearrangement uses TRBV20-1 and TRBJ1-1; tentative D call: TRBD1 (5 bases). The V gene's germline CDR1 is DFQATT and CDR2 SNEGSKA (reference sequence). The CDR3 has 13 amino acids. V shed 6 bases and J shed 6 bases, with 17 bases lying between them. CDR3 sequence reads: CSANLAGFPEAFF. The DNA of the CDR3 is TGCAGTGCAAACCTGGCAGGGTTTCCTGAAGCTTTCTTT.

Ten or more counts support this clonotype. The genes are TRBV13 and TRBJ2-7; the match to TRBD2 covers 11 bases. There are 15 residues in the CDR3. CDR1 PRHDT and CDR2 FYEKMQ come from the germline V gene (reference sequence). The J segment lost 4 bases and the V segment lost 5 bases, leaving 7 bases of the junction unmatched. CDR3 DNA sequence: TGTGCCAGCAGCCCTGGACTAGCGGGTGCATACGAGCAGTACTTC. This sequence encodes CASSPGLAGAYEQYF.

Ten or more counts support this clonotype. The chain couples TRBV2 to TRBJ2-3; possibly TRBD1 or TRBD2 for D (5 bases each). The CDR3 is 16 residues long. Germline-derived CDR1 and CDR2 are SNHLY and FYNNEI. V gave up 4 bases and J gave up 6 bases, with 20 bases separating them. This CDR3 reads CASSAGTLTGVDTQYF. For the CDR3, the DNA is TGTGCCAGCAGTGCCGGGACCCTCACCGGGGTGGATACGCAGTATTTT. Combining the CDR3 with reference TRBV2 and TRBJ2-3 gives the whole variable domain EPEVTQTPSHQVTQMGQEVILRCVPISNHLYFYWYRQILGQKVEFLVSFYNNEISEKSEIFDDQFSVERPDGSNFTLKIRSTKLEDSAMYFCASSAGTLTGVDTQYFGPGTRLTVL.

This clonotype has ten or more counts. This chain uses TRBV12-3 or TRBV12-4 with TRBJ2-1, with a possible D match to TRBD2 (6 bases). The CDR3 has 15 residues. V lost 5 bases and J 2 bases, leaving 13 bases between the germline ends. The CDR3 nucleotides read TGTGCCAGCAGTATGACTAGTTCCACCTACAATGAGCAGTTCTTC. This translates into CASSMTSSTYNEQFF.

This clonotype was seen many times. V and J are TRBV27 and TRBJ2-7, with D tentatively TRBD2 (6 bases). CDR1 and CDR2 from the germline V gene are MNHEY and SMNVEV (reference sequence). The CDR3 runs 11 residues. Trimming cost V 5 bases and J 4 bases, with 6 bases left between them. CDR3 DNA: TGTGCCAGCAGTCGGGGGTACGAGCAGTACTTC. It is translated as CASSRGYEQYF.

This clonotype was observed many times. V gene TRBV11-3 combines with J gene TRBJ2-5, with TRBD2 matching 7 bases. After removal of 3 bases from V and 1 base from J, the junction contained 8 bases not matched to a gene. There are 16 residues in the CDR3. Germline CDR1 SGHNT, CDR2 YENEEA. CDR3 sequence (DNA): TGTGCCAGCAGCTTTTCGGCGGGGGATCCCCAAGAGACCCAGTACTTC. This translates into CASSFSAGDPQETQYF.

This clonotype was detected many times. This chain connects TRBV12-3 or TRBV12-4 to TRBJ1-5; D unclear. Trimming shortened V by 4 bases and J by 6 bases, and 10 bases separated the two germline ends. This CDR3 is 13 amino acids long. CDR3 nucleotide sequence: TGTGCCAGCAGTTCCGACACGTTTCAGCCCCAGCATTTT. It encodes CASSSDTFQPQHF.

This clonotype came up a few times. The chain joins TRBV12-3 or TRBV12-4 to TRBJ1-5; the match to TRBD1 covers 10 bases. This CDR3 comprises 15 residues. Trimming at V came to 6 bases and at J to 4 bases, leaving 6 bases not matched to a gene. CDR3 in DNA: TGTGCCAGCAGGGACAGGGGGGGGGGAAATCAGCCCCAGCATTTT. Translated: CASRDRGGGNQPQHF.

This clonotype was counted many times. The chain employs TRBV6-5 and TRBJ1-1; 9 bases align to TRBD1. Germline CDR1 reads MNHEY; CDR2 reads SVGAGI. The CDR3 contains 13 residues. V shed 2 bases and J 8 bases; nucleotides not matched to a gene: 3. In DNA, the CDR3 is TGTGCCAGCAGTTACCAGGACAGGGGAGAAGCTTTCTTT. It is translated as CASSYQDRGEAFF.